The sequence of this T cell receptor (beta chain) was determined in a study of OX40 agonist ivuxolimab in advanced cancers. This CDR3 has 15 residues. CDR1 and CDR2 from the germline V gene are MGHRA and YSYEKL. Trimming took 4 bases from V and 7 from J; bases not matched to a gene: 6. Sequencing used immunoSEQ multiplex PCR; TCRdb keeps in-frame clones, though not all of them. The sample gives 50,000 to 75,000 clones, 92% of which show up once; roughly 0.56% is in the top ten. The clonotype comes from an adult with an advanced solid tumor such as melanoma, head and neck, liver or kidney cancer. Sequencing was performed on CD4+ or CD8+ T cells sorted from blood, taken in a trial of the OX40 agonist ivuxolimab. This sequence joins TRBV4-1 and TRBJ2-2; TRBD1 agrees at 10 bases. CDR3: CASSPRDRGVGELFF. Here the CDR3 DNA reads TGCGCCAGCAGCCCTAGGGACAGGGGCGTCGGGGAGCTGTTTTTT.